Each of the 10 T cell receptor beta chains below was sequenced from the same sample in a study of neoadjuvant anti-PD-1 for oral cavity cancer. Time point here: after neoadjuvant nivolumab, at surgical resection. Profiling relied on immunoSEQ multiplex PCR, and the TCRdb table lists in-frame clones only, not all of them. Of more than 25,000 clones in the sample, almost 80% are singletons; the top ten hold under 3.5%. The source was PBMCs, collected after nivolumab (anti-PD-1) treatment. Receptors originate from a person aged 40-85 years with oral cavity squamous cell carcinoma.

The chain links TRBV27 to TRBJ2-6; either TRBD1 or TRBD2 may fit D (5 bases each). The CDR3 sequence is 17 residues long. The ends were cut back, 1 base at V and 0 bases at J, with 10 bases in the middle. Germline loops: CDR1 MNHEY, CDR2 SMNVEV (reference sequence). The CDR3 DNA reads as TGTGCCAGCAGTTTATTGGGGGTGTTCTCTGGGGCCAACGTCCTGACTTTC. Residues: CASSLLGVFSGANVLTF.

J is TRBJ2-2 and V is TRBV9; maybe TRBD2 (6 bases). In germline, CDR1 is SGDLS, CDR2 YYNGEE. This CDR3 spans 15 amino acids. V lost 4 bases, J lost 5 bases, and 15 bases lay in between. CDR3 region: CASSPRLGGTGELFF. The CDR3 DNA reads TGTGCCAGCAGCCCCCGACTAGGAGGGACCGGGGAGCTGTTTTTT.

The J gene is TRBJ2-7, the V gene TRBV19, with 9 bases that match TRBD1. The CDR3 covers 16 residues. With 3 bases clipped from V and 2 bases from J, the junction kept 8 bases outside the gene matches. Looked up from germline, CDR1 is LNHDA and CDR2 is SQIVND (reference sequence). DNA of the CDR3: TGTGCCAGTAGTATTTCATCTGGGACAGGGACCTACGAGCAGTACTTC. It yields the protein CASSISSGTGTYEQYF.

The gene calls are TRBV19 and TRBJ2-3, with a tentative D call TRBD1 (5 bases). The CDR3 has 13 residues. The V and J ends lost 4 bases and 3 bases respectively, with 8 bases between them. Germline CDR1 reads LNHDA; CDR2 reads SQIVND (reference sequence). The CDR3 coding sequence is TGTGCCAGTAGTACTGACAGTACAGATACGCAGTATTTT. Translating gives CASSTDSTDTQYF.

The V gene is TRBV11-2, the J gene TRBJ1-3, with D perhaps TRBD1 (6 bases). CDR3 length equals 17 residues. The V end was cut by 1 base, the J end by 2 bases, with 15 bases between. Per germline, CDR1 SGHAT and CDR2 FQNNGV. CDR3 amino acids: CASSLVPSGATGNTIYF. For the CDR3, the DNA is TGTGCCAGCAGCTTAGTCCCCTCGGGGGCAACTGGAAACACCATATATTTT.

This chain joins TRBV9 and TRBJ1-1, with TRBD1 as a possible D gene (5 bases). The CDR3 extends over 15 amino acids. CDR1 and CDR2 from the germline V gene are SGDLS and YYNGEE. Trimming shortened V by 4 bases and J by 0 bases, and 13 bases separated the two germline ends. CDR3 in amino acids: CASSRLREVNTEAFF. For the CDR3, the DNA is TGTGCCAGCAGCCGACTCAGGGAGGTGAACACTGAAGCTTTCTTT.

This clone was seen once. The chain is built from TRBV30 and TRBJ2-5; the D is unclear. The CDR3 spans 14 residues. Germline V gene lookup returns CDR1 GTSNPN and CDR2 SVGIG (reference sequence). Deletions cut 2 bases from V and 3 bases from J, with 13 bases between. The CDR3 DNA follows: TGTGCCTGGAGTCAGGCACCAATTGAAGAGACCCAGTACTTC. Translated: CAWSQAPIEETQYF.

This chain joins TRBV19 and TRBJ2-1; D may be TRBD1 (5 bases). This CDR3 has 16 residues. V lost 5 bases, J lost 0 bases, and 14 bases lay in between. Germline CDR1 reads LNHDA; CDR2 reads SQIVND (reference sequence). CDR3: CASSQDIAVSYNEQFF. For the CDR3, the DNA is TGTGCCAGTAGTCAGGACATTGCTGTCTCCTACAATGAGCAGTTCTTC.

The CDR3 reads CAISESGPQYF. The CDR3, as DNA: TGTGCCATCAGTGAGTCGGGGCCGCAGTACTTC. J is TRBJ2-7 and V is TRBV10-3, with D possibly matching TRBD1 (5 bases). The length of the CDR3 is 11 residues. The V end lost 0 bases, the J end lost 9 bases, and 6 bases lay between the germline ends. The germline V gene encodes CDR1 ENHRY and CDR2 SYGVKD.

The genes are TRBV18 and TRBJ2-5, with 8 bases matching TRBD1. V shed 4 bases and J 2 bases; nucleotides not matched to a gene: 6. The CDR3 extends over 15 amino acids. From germline, CDR1 is KGHSH and CDR2 LQKENI. The CDR3 nucleotides are TGTGCCAGCTCACAACCAGGGGGCCTACAAGAGACCCAGTACTTC. Residues: CASSQPGGLQETQYF.